These 18 T cell receptor beta chains were sequenced from one sample in a study of blood T cells in healthy people across ages. Sample-barcoded 5' priming and a J-beta primer mix drove a second PCR of roughly 7 to 11 cycles. Via MiXCR, TCRdb re-called the 5' RACE reads, giving one row per CDR3 protein. Of roughly 800,000 distinct CDR3 sequences in the sample, 25% were seen once. These records were also assigned to another study, of T cells of mothers and their children.

Sequencing input: blood. Receptors originate from a boy aged 5-17 years in good health.

CDR3 residues: CAILQLNYGYTF. The CDR3 bases are TGTGCCATCTTACAGTTGAACTATGGCTACACCTTC. The chain is built from TRBV28 and TRBJ1-2; no clear D. Germline V gene data show CDR1 as MDHEN and CDR2 as SYDVKM. V lost 10 bases and J 2 bases, leaving 11 bases between the germline ends. The CDR3 sequence is 12 residues long.

The chain has TRBV7-2 and TRBJ2-5, with TRBD2 identical over 9 bases. Germline-derived CDR1 and CDR2 are SGHTA and FQGNSA. CDR3 length equals 19 residues. Losses at the gene ends were 2 bases for V and 3 bases for J; bases not matched to a gene: 16. CDR3 DNA sequence: TGTGCCAGCAGCTTACACTTTCTTCCGGGACTAGCCCCTGAAGAGACCCAGTACTTC. Translated: CASSLHFLPGLAPEETQYF.

This clonotype was recorded a few times. The chain links TRBV6-1 to TRBJ2-1, with a possible D match to TRBD2 (6 bases). The end of the DNA is better explained by TRBJ2-7, so the J call may be wrong. There are 13 residues in the CDR3. The germline CDR1 and CDR2 sequences are MNHNS and SASEGT. The DNA for the CDR3 is TGTGCCAGCAGTCAGGAGGGCTCCTACGAGCAGTACTTC. This sequence encodes CASSQEGSYEQYF.

The chain joins TRBV7-2 to TRBJ2-6, with no clear D. The V and J ends lost 1 base and 0 bases respectively, with 7 bases between them. The CDR3 loop spans 16 amino acids. CDR1 and CDR2 (germline): SGHTA, FQGNSA. Here the CDR3 DNA reads TGTGCCAGCAGCTTAGACTCGGGCTCTGGGGCCAACGTCCTGACTTTC. Its translation is CASSLDSGSGANVLTF.

This clonotype was counted once. This chain's CDR3 is CASLKNRQNTEAFF. The DNA for the CDR3 is TGTGCCAGCCTTAAAAACAGGCAGAACACTGAAGCTTTCTTT. The chain is built from TRBV6-1 and TRBJ1-1; perhaps TRBD1 as D (5 bases). The CDR3 consists of 14 residues. Germline values: CDR1 MNHNS, CDR2 SASEGT. V was cut by 8 bases and J by 1 base, with 14 bases left in between.

The genes are TRBV12-5 and TRBJ1-1; the D gene is possibly TRBD1 (6 bases). Trimming shortened V by 0 bases and J by 4 bases, and 12 bases separated the two germline ends. The germline CDR1 and CDR2 sequences are LGHNT and FRNRAP. The CDR3 has 15 residues. The CDR3 is CASGLVRGGFTEAFF. CDR3 in DNA: TGTGCTAGTGGTTTGGTACGGGGGGGCTTCACTGAAGCTTTCTTT.

This clonotype appeared many times. This chain joins TRBV4-1 and TRBJ2-7; TRBD2 matches at 7 bases. The CDR3 spans 16 residues. Unmatched junction bases numbered 15, after V lost 1 base and J lost 9 bases. Germline CDR1 reads MGHRA; CDR2 reads YSYEKL. The CDR3 coding sequence is TGCGCCAGCAGCCAAGGGGGGTGGGAGGGCCTTCCTGCGCAGTACTTC. Protein: CASSQGGWEGLPAQYF.

This clonotype was found once. CDR3 sequence (DNA): TGTGCCAGTAGTATGTGGGGGAACACTGAAGCTTTCTTT. Amino acid sequence: CASSMWGNTEAFF. The chain uses TRBV19 and TRBJ1-1, with no clear D. V shed 3 bases and J shed 1 base, with 6 bases lying between them. The CDR3 totals 13 residues. Germline loops: CDR1 LNHDA, CDR2 SQIVND (reference sequence).

This clonotype turned up a few times. The chain is built from TRBV7-8 and TRBJ2-5; D possibly corresponds to TRBD2 (5 bases). Germline CDR1 reads SGHVS; CDR2 reads FQNEAQ. V was clipped by 0 bases and J by 1 base, with 12 bases between them. This CDR3 is 16 amino acids long. The CDR3: CASSLAWAAAQETQYF. The DNA for the CDR3 is TGTGCCAGCAGCTTAGCATGGGCAGCGGCCCAAGAGACCCAGTACTTC.

This clonotype was seen a handful of times. This chain joins TRBV6-1 and TRBJ2-3; perhaps TRBD1 as D (7 bases). Germline assignment: CDR1 MNHNS and CDR2 SASEGT. CDR3 size: 14 residues. V shed 5 bases and J shed 2 bases, with 11 bases lying between them. The CDR3 spells CASSRQGLTDTQYF. In DNA, the CDR3 is TGTGCCAGCAGTCGACAGGGACTCACAGATACGCAGTATTTT.

The chain has TRBV11-2 and TRBJ2-1; D possibly corresponds to TRBD1 (5 bases). The ends were cut back, 1 base at V and 10 bases at J, with 11 bases in the middle. Germline V gives CDR1 SGHAT, CDR2 FQNNGV. This CDR3 comprises 13 residues. DNA for the CDR3: TGTGCCAGCAGCTTAGTGGGGCCCCGAGAGCAGTTCTTC. Protein product: CASSLVGPREQFF.

This clonotype has a count of ten or more. The genes are TRBV4-1 and TRBJ1-1; no reliable D call. The V gene's germline CDR1 is MGHRA and CDR2 YSYEKL. Trimming removed 1 base at V and 5 bases at J, with 14 bases between. This CDR3 contains 15 residues. The CDR3, as DNA: TGCGCCAGCAGCCAAGGGGGAGGTATGTGGACTGAAGCTTTCTTT. It codes for CASSQGGGMWTEAFF.

A note on this clonotype: This may arise from a read error, as a much more abundant clone is one base away. CDR3 DNA sequence: TGTGCCAGCAGGCGGGGCAGCCAAGAGACCCAGTACTTC. It yields the protein CASRRGSQETQYF. The chain carries TRBV2 and TRBJ2-5; the D gene is possibly TRBD2 (6 bases). There are 13 residues in the CDR3. The germline V and J ends were trimmed by 6 bases and 1 base, with 9 bases remaining between them. Looked up from germline, CDR1 is SNHLY and CDR2 is FYNNEI.

The gene calls are TRBV12-3 or TRBV12-4 and TRBJ1-1; the match to TRBD1 covers 7 bases. V lost 5 bases to trimming and J lost 4 bases; unmatched junction nucleotides: 7. The CDR3 runs to 14 residues. This CDR3 is CASSGDREATEAFF. CDR3 nucleotides: TGTGCCAGCAGTGGCGACAGGGAGGCCACTGAAGCTTTCTTT.

V gene TRBV20-1 combines with J gene TRBJ2-4, with a possible D match to TRBD2 (5 bases). The CDR3 is 13 residues long. CDR1 is DFQATT, CDR2 SNEGSKA, per germline (reference sequence). V was shortened by 3 bases and J by 11 bases, with 17 bases between the two germline ends. As DNA, the CDR3 is TGCAGTGCTAGGGGTGGGCCCTCGGAGGTTCAGTACTTC. This gives the protein CSARGGPSEVQYF.

The table lists this clonotype with a few counts. V usage is TRBV7-9 and J usage is TRBJ2-1; a weak D match, TRBD2 (6 bases). The ends were cut back, 3 bases at V and 6 bases at J, with 18 bases in the middle. The CDR3 extends over 16 amino acids. Germline V gene sequence: CDR1 SEHNR, CDR2 FQNEAQ (reference sequence). CDR3 region: CASSFTSRRGSNEQFF. Here the CDR3 DNA reads TGTGCCAGCAGCTTTACTAGCCGTAGGGGTAGCAATGAGCAGTTCTTC.

The rearrangement joins TRBV5-1 to TRBJ2-7; no firm D call. In germline, CDR1 is SGHRS, CDR2 YFSETQ. Trimming removed 4 bases at V and 0 bases at J, with 17 bases between. The CDR3 consists of 16 residues. The CDR3 nucleotides are TGCGCCAGCAGCCCCAGTCTGGCTTCAAGCTCCTACGAGCAGTACTTC. Translated, it gives CASSPSLASSSYEQYF.

The chain recombines TRBV27 with TRBJ2-5; the D call may be TRBD1 or TRBD2 (6 bases each). Judging by the DNA end, TRBJ2-7 fits better; the J call may be wrong. Germline loops: CDR1 MNHEY, CDR2 SMNVEV (reference sequence). The CDR3 extends over 15 amino acids. The CDR3 is CASSLSGAELYEQYF. The CDR3 DNA sequence: TGTGCCAGCAGTTTGTCGGGGGCAGAGCTCTACGAGCAGTACTTC.